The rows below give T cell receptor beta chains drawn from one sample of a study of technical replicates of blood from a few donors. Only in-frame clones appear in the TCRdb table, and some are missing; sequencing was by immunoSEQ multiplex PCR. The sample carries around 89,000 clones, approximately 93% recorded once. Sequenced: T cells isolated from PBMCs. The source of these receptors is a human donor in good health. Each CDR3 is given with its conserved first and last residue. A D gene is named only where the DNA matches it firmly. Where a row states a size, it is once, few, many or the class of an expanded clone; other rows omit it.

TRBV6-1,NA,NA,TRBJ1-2,TGTGCCAGCAGTGAAGCGGATAGGGGGTATGGCGGCTACACCTTC,CASSEADRGYGGYTF
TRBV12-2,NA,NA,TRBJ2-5,TGTGCAAGTCGCCAGCGGGACGATCAAGAGACCCGGTACTTC,CASRQRDDQETRYF
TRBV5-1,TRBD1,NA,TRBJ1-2,TGCGCCAGCAGCTCGGGACAGGGGGCCTATGGCTACACCTTC,CASSSGQGAYGYTF
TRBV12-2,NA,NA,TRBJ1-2,TGTGCAAGTCGCTTCGACAGGGACCTTAACTATGGCTACACCTTC,CASRFDRDLNYGYTF
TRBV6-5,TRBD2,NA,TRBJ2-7,TGTGCCAGCAGTTTGCTAGCGGGGGGGCCCAACGAGCAGTACTTC,CASSLLAGGPNEQYF
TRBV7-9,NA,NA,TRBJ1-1,TGTGCCAGCAGCTCCAAACAGGTGGCGAACACTGAAGCTTTCTTT,CASSSKQVANTEAFF
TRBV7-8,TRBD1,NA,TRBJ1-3,TGTGCCAGCAGCCGATCCGGGACAGGGGCCTCTGGAAACACCATATATTTT,CASSRSGTGASGNTIYF
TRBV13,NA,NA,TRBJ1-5,TGTGCCAGCAGCCCAAGGGCGGGGCGCCCTGGGCAGCCCCAGCATTTT,CASSPRAGRPGQPQHF
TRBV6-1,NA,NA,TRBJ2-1,TGTGCCAGCAGTCTCCACGACCCCCGGGGGAATGAGCAGTTCTTC,CASSLHDPRGNEQFF
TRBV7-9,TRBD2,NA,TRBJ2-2,TGTGCCAGCAGTGGTACTAGCGGGAAGTCGAACACCGGGGAGCTGTTTTTT,CASSGTSGKSNTGELFF
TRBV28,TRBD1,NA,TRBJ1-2,TGTGCCAGCAGTTTTGACGGCGACAGGGCCAACCCGGTAACGGGGAGCTTC,CASSFDGDRANPVTGSF
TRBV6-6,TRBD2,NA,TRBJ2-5,TGTGCCAGCAGAGTAGCGGGAGGGACACAAGAGACCCAGTACTTC,CASRVAGGTQETQYF
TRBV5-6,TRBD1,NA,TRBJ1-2,TGTGCCAGCGGGACAGATGACTATGGCTACACCTTC,CASGTDDYGYTF
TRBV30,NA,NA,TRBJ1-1,TGTGCCTGGAGCGAGCGGCCAGCCCAATGGGACACTGAAGCTTTCTTT,CAWSERPAQWDTEAFF
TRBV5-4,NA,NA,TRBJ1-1,TGTGCCAGCAGCCCCACCGGAGGCGGAACTGAAGCTTTCTTT,CASSPTGGGTEAFF
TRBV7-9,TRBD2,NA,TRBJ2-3,TGTGCCAGCAGCTTCGGACTAGCGGGAGATACGCAGTATTTT,CASSFGLAGDTQYF
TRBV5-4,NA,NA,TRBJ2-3,TGTGCCAGCAGCTCAACCCCTCCATGGCGGGGGCAGTTCACAGATACGCAGTATTTT,CASSSTPPWRGQFTDTQYF
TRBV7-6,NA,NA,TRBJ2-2,TGTGCCAGCAGCTCCGACTACTTTCGCGCCGGGGAGCTGTTTTTT,CASSSDYFRAGELFF
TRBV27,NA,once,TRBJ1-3,TGTGCCAGCAGCCCCGGGTCCTACTCTGGAAACACCATATATTTT,CASSPGSYSGNTIYF
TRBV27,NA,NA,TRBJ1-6,TGTGCCAGCAGGGGGCCGACGCGCTATAATTCACCCCTCCACTTT,CASRGPTRYNSPLHF
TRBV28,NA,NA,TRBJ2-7,TGTGCCAGCAGTCCCAGGACTCTACACTACGAGCAGTACTTC,CASSPRTLHYEQYF
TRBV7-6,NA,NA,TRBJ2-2,TGTGCCAGCCTAAGAAACACCGGGGAGCTGTTTTTT,CASLRNTGELFF
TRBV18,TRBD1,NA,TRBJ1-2,TGTGCCAGCTCACCAAGTCGGACAGGGATGGGCGGCTACACCTTC,CASSPSRTGMGGYTF
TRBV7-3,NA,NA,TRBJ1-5,TGTGCCAGCAGCTTAAGCGGGGGAGGCAATCAGCCCCAGCATTTT,CASSLSGGGNQPQHF
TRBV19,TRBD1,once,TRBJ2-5,TGTGCCAGTAGTATAGGGGACAGGGGAGGAGAGACCCAGTACTTC,CASSIGDRGGETQYF
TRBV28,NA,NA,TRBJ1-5,TGTGCCAGCAGGCCTAGGGGGGGGAACACAAATCAGCCCCAGCATTTT,CASRPRGGNTNQPQHF
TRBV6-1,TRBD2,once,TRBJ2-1,TGTGCCAGCAGGGTAAGCGGGGGATACAATGAGCAGTTCTTC,CASRVSGGYNEQFF
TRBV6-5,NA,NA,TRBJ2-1,TGTGCCAGCAGGAAGAGGGCTACCTCCTACAATGAGCAGTTCTTC,CASRKRATSYNEQFF
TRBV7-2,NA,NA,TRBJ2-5,TGTGCCAGCACGGACAGCCTGGGATGGACCCAGTACTTC,CASTDSLGWTQYF
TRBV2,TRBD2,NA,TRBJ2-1,TGTGCCAGCAAGACTAGCGGGACCTACAATGAGCAGTTCTTC,CASKTSGTYNEQFF
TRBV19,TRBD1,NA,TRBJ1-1,TGTGCCAGTAGTATCCTCGGGACAGCGAACACTGAAGCTTTCTTT,CASSILGTANTEAFF
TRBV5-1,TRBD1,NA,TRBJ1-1,TGCGCCAGCAGCTTGGCGGGACAGGGGAACACTGAAGCTTTCTTT,CASSLAGQGNTEAFF
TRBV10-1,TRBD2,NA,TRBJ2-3,TGCGCCAGCAGTGATCAGCGGGGAATCAGCACAGATACGCAGTATTTT,CASSDQRGISTDTQYF
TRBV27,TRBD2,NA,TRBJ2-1,TGTGCCAGCAGCCTAGCGGGATTCTCCTACAATGAGCAGTTCTTC,CASSLAGFSYNEQFF
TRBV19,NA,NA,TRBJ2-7,TGTGCCAGTAGTATAGGGACAGCCTACGAGCAGTACTTC,CASSIGTAYEQYF
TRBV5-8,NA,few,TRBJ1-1,TGTGCCAGCAGCTTGGTACATCCGAACACTGAAGCTTTCTTT,CASSLVHPNTEAFF
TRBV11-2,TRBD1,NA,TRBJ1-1,TGTGCCAGCAGCGCCCAACCGGGACAGAGCACTGAAGCTTTCTTT,CASSAQPGQSTEAFF
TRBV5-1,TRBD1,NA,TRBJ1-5,TGCGCCAGCAGCTTGGGGGGGACAGAAAATCAGCCCCAGCATTTT,CASSLGGTENQPQHF
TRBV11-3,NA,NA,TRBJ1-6,TGTGCCAGCACCCCGGGCTATAATTCACCCCTCCACTTT,CASTPGYNSPLHF
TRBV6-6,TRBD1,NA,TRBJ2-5,TGTGCCAGCAGTTACCTTATCCCCGGGACAGAAGAGACCCAGTACTTC,CASSYLIPGTEETQYF
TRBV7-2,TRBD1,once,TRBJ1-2,TGTGCCAGCAGCTTAGCGACAGGGGGTATCGTCTATGGCTACACCTTC,CASSLATGGIVYGYTF
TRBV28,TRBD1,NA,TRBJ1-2,TGTGCCAGCAGTCCACCAGGGGGAGGCGACTATGGCTACACCTTC,CASSPPGGGDYGYTF
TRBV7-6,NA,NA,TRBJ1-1,TGTGCCAGCAGCTTAGCGCTAGTGAACACTGAAGCTTTCTTT,CASSLALVNTEAFF
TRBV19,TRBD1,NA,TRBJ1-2,TGTGCCAGTAGTGTGCAACAGGGGGACTATGGCTACACCTTC,CASSVQQGDYGYTF